This T cell receptor (beta chain) was documented in a study of blood T cell repertoires in COVID-19 (dated by TCRdb to about 2020). As for the study more broadly: The collaborator samples originated in the United States, Italy and Spain and spanned the acute and convalescent phases of COVID-19. The material from the prospective study consisted of cDNA or gDNA derived from T cells, B-cell-depleted T cells, or PBMCs. HLA class I and class II types, where available, came from metadata supplied by the sample provider rather than from assay-based typing. The samples were drawn from the first 160 participants of the ongoing ImmuneRACE study and from 950 to 1,500 subjects provided by 6 global collaborators. The dataset comprised deeply sampled blood TCRbeta repertoires from subjects exposed to, actively infected with, or recovered from COVID-19. Sample metadata almost always included a de-identified subject ID, COVID-19 status, age in years and sex. A freely available public database, intended as a resource for researchers studying the immune response to SARS-CoV-2, is where the repertoires were released. The study at large found these results: The quantity of clinical and demographic metadata differed by source and by participant and was supplied without curation.

For CDR1 and CDR2, the germline V gene lists SGHAT and FQNNGV. Counted from cysteine to phenylalanine, this CDR3 has 11 amino acids. Only the CDR3 DNA is retained, 33 bases long and in frame from the first base. Deletion took 3 bases off V and 7 bases off J, with a span of 4 bases between the germline ends. Worth noting for this clone: Its antigen is not yet known. Base quality data are lacking; no much larger clone is found one base away.

Whole blood was collected in K2EDTA tubes by collaborating institutions according to the institutions' own protocols. For TCRbeta analysis, collaborators shipped samples as frozen whole blood, isolated PBMCs, or DNA extracted from either of those sample types. TCRbeta CDR3 regions were amplified from genomic DNA using the immunoSEQ Assay, a bias-controlled multiplex PCR. The paper's data handling went like this. Nucleated cell counts per sample were estimated from amplification of reference gene primers within the assay. Sequence reads were collapsed and filtered to measure the absolute abundance of every unique TCRbeta CDR3 rearrangement. For each sample, productive Simpson clonality was calculated as the square root of Simpson's diversity index over productive rearrangements. TCRdb provides this immuneACCESS table in a form limited to in-frame rearrangements. Some clones are lacking; in checked studies, under half of them reflect an unresolved V gene, and why the rest are absent is not known. For V, J and clone size, that table is used; D and trimming come from the DNA. For this sample there are 98,000 or so clones; more than 80% appear just once. Of the sample, roughly 29% falls within the top ten clones.

This sequence originates from a man between 60 and 75 years old with acute or convalescent COVID-19. Specimen: peripheral blood. Recombination linked TRBV11-2 to TRBJ2-1, with no confidently assigned D gene. The CDR3 protein: CASSFKNEQFF. The nucleotide sequence is TGTGCCAGCAGCTTTAAAAATGAGCAGTTCTTC.